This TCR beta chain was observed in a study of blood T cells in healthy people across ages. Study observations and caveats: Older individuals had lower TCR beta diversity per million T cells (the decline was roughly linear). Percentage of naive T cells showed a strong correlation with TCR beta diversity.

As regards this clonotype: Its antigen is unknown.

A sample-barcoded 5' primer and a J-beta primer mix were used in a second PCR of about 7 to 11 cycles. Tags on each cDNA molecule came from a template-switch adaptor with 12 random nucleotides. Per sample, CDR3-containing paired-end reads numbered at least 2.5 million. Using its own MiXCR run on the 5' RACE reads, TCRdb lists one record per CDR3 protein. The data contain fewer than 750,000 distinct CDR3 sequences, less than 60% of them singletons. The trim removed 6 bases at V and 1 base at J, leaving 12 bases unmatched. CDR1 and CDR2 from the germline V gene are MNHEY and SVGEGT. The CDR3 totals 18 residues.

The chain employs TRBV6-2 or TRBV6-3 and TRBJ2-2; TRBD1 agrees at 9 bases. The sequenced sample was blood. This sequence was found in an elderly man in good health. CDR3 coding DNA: TGTGCCAGCAGCGCTCCGGGACAGGGACCGGGGAACACCGGGGAGCTGTTTTTT. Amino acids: CASSAPGQGPGNTGELFF.